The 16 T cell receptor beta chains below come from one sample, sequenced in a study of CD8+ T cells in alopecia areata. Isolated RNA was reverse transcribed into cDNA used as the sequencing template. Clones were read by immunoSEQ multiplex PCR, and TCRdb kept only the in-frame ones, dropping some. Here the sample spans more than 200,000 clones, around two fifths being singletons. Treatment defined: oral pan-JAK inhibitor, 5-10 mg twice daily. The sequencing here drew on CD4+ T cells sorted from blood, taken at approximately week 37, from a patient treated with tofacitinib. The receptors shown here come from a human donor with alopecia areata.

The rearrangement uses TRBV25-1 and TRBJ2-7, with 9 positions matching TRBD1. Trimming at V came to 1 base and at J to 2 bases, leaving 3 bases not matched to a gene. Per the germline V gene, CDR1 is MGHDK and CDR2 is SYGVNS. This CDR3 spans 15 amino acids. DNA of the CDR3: TGTGCCAGCAGTGAATCGACAGGGGGACCCTACGAGCAGTACTTC. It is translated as CASSESTGGPYEQYF.

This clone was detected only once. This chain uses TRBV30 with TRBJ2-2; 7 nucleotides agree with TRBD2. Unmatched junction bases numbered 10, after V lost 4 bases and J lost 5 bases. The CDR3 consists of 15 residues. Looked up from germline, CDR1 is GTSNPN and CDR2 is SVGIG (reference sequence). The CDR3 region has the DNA TGTGCCTGGAAGACCCCGGGACTAAGAACCGGGGAGCTGTTTTTT. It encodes CAWKTPGLRTGELFF.

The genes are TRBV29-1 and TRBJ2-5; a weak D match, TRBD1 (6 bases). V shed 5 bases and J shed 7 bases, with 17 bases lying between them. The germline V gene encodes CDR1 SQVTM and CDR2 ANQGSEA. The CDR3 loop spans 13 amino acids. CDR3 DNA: TGCAGCGTTCAAAGACAGGACCCCGGGACCCAGTACTTC. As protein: CSVQRQDPGTQYF.

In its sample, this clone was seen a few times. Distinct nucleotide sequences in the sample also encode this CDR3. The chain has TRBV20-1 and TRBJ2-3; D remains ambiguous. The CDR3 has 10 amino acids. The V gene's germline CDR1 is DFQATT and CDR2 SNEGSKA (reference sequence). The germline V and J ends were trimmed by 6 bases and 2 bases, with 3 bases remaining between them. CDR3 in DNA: TGCAGTGCCTACACAGATACGCAGTATTTT. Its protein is CSAYTDTQYF.

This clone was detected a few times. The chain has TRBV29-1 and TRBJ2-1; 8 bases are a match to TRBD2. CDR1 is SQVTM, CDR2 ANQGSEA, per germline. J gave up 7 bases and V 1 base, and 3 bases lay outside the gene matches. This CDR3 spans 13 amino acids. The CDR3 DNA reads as TGCAGCGTTGAAGCGGGAGGGAAGAATGAGCAGTTCTTC. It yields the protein CSVEAGGKNEQFF.

DNA of the CDR3: TGTGCCTGGAATCCCGCGGAGGGTGAAAAACTGTTTTTT. Amino acids: CAWNPAEGEKLFF. The chain combines TRBV30 with TRBJ1-4; D remains ambiguous. V was shortened by 4 bases and J by 7 bases, with 13 bases between the two germline ends. This CDR3 region has 13 residues. Germline CDR1 GTSNPN, CDR2 SVGIG (reference sequence).

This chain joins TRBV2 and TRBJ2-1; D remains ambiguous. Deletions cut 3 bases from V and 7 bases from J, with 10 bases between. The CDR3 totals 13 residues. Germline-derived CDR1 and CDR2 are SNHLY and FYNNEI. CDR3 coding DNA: TGTGCCAGCAGTGACAGTCCGTTTAATGAGCAGTTCTTC. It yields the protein CASSDSPFNEQFF.

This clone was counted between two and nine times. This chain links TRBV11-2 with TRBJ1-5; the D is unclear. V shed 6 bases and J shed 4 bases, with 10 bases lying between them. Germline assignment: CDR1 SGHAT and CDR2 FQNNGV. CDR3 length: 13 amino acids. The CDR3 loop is CASSLTPNQPQHF. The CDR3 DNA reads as TGTGCCAGCAGTCTAACCCCGAATCAGCCCCAGCATTTT.

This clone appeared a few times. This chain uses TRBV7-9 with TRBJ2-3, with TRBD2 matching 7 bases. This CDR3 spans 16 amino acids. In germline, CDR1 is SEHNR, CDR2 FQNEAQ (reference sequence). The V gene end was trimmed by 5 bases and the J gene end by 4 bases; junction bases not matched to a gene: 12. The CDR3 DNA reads TGTGCCAGCAGCCTCTCTAGCGGCACCCTCGCAGATACGCAGTATTTT. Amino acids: CASSLSSGTLADTQYF.

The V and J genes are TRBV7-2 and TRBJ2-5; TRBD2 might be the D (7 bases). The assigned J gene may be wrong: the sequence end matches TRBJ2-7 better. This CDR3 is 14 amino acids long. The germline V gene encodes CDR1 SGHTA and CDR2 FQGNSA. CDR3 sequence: CASSWGGRAYEQYF. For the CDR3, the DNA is TGTGCCAGCAGCTGGGGGGGGCGTGCCTACGAGCAGTACTTC.

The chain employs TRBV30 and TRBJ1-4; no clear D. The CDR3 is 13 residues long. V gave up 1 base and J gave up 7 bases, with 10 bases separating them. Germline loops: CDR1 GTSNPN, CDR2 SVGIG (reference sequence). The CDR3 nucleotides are TGTGCCTGGAGTGGGGGAGTCGGTGAAAAACTGTTTTTT. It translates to CAWSGGVGEKLFF.

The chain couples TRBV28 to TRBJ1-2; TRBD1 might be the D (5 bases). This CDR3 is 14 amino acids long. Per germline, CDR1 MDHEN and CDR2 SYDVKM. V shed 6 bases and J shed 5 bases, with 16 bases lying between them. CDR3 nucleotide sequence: TGTGCCAGCAGCGCTTTCCAAGACAGTTATGGCTACACCTTC. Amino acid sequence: CASSAFQDSYGYTF.

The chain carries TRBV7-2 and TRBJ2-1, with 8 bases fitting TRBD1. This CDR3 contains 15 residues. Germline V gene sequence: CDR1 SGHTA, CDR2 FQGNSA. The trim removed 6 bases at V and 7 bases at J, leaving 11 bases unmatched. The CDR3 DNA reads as TGTGCCAGCAGAACGGACAGGGTGTTAGGGAATGAGCAGTTCTTC. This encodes CASRTDRVLGNEQFF.

The CDR3: CSVRGGWYEQYF. The CDR3 DNA follows: TGCAGCGTCAGGGGGGGGTGGTACGAGCAGTACTTC. The chain has TRBV29-1 and TRBJ2-7; D possibly uses TRBD1 or TRBD2 (7 bases each). CDR1 and CDR2 (germline): SQVTM, ANQGSEA. Trimming took off 6 bases at V and 4 bases at J, with 13 bases between the two ends. The CDR3 spans 12 residues.

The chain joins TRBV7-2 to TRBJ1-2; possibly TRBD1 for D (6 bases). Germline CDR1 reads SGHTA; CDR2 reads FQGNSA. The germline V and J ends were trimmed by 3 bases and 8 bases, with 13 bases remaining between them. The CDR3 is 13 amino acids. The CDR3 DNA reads TGTGCCAGCAGCTTGAACAGGGTGGAGGGCTACACCTTC. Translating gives CASSLNRVEGYTF.

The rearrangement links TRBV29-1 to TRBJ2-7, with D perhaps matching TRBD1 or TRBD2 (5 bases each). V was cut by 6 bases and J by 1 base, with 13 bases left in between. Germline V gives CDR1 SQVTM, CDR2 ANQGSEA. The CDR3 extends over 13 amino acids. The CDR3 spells CSVEAGPSYEQYF. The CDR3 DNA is TGCAGCGTGGAGGCAGGGCCGTCCTACGAGCAGTACTTC.